The clone carrying this T cell receptor beta chain has just a few counts. The data are from a study of blood T cell repertoires in COVID-19. For the study at large: Sites across the United States, Italy and Spain contributed samples from acute and convalescent COVID-19. T cells, B-cell-depleted T cells, or PBMCs supplied cDNA or gDNA.

Per germline, CDR1 LGHDT and CDR2 YNNKEL (reference sequence). The CDR3 totals 14 residues. Unmatched junction bases numbered 3, after V lost 1 base and J lost 6 bases. Per the authors' pipeline: Amplified reference gene primers provided the basis for estimating nucleated cell counts. Clones were sequenced by immunoSEQ multiplex PCR, and TCRdb holds only the in-frame ones, with some missing. The V and J calls and clone size are taken from that table; D and trimming were inferred from the DNA. The sample shows around 43,000 clones, 80% of them seen only once. The chain couples TRBV3-1 (or the pseudogene TRBV3-2) to TRBJ1-5; 7 bases are a match to TRBD1. The source of this sequence is a man aged 70-80 years with acute or convalescent COVID-19. The specimen was peripheral blood. CDR3 sequence: CASSQGDSFQPQHF. Written as DNA, the CDR3 is TGTGCCAGCAGCCAAGGGGACAGTTTTCAGCCCCAGCATTTT.